This is a list of T cell receptor beta chains from one sample in a study of cytomegalovirus exposure and HLA in healthy donors. The repertoire was sequenced with immunoSEQ multiplex PCR; TCRdb's copy has only in-frame clones and lacks some. This table holds about 180,000 clones, 75% found once. What was sequenced was PBMCs. These receptors all stem from a male donor in good health and CMV-seronegative. Both conserved end residues are part of each CDR3. D genes are given only for firm matches. Clone size is stated in some rows and not others, as once, few, many or a class when expanded.

>-|TRBV6-1|-|TRBJ1-5
CASSEKDREF
TGTGCCAGCAGTGAAAAGGACAGAGAATTT
>-|TRBV19|-|TRBJ1-1
CASSRRAANTEAFF
TGTGCCAGTAGTAGGAGGGCAGCGAACACTGAAGCTTTCTTT
>-|TRBV18|-|TRBJ1-6
CASSPSAENSPLHF
TGTGCCAGCTCACCCTCGGCGGAGAATTCACCCCTCCACTTT
>-|TRBV5-4|-|TRBJ2-2
CASSTTVFNTGELFF
TGTGCCAGCAGCACTACGGTCTTCAACACCGGGGAGCTGTTTTTT
>TRBD1|TRBV7-9|few|TRBJ1-2
CASSLPGDREIRYYGYTF
TGTGCCAGCAGCTTACCCGGCGACAGGGAAATCCGCTACTATGGCTACACCTTC
>TRBD1|TRBV7-9|-|TRBJ1-1
CASRSRGQGLGTEAFF
TGTGCCAGCAGGTCGCGGGGACAGGGGTTGGGCACTGAAGCTTTCTTT
>-|TRBV4-1|-|TRBJ1-1
CASSPVAGKADTEAFF
TGCGCCAGCAGCCCGGTAGCGGGGAAGGCGGACACTGAAGCTTTCTTT
>-|TRBV19|-|TRBJ1-1
CASSIGRSFMNTEAFF
TGTGCCAGTAGTATAGGCAGGTCGTTTATGAACACTGAAGCTTTCTTT
>-|TRBV7-9|-|TRBJ1-6
CASSQEAENSPLHF
TGTGCCAGCAGCCAGGAGGCGGAGAATTCACCCCTCCACTTT
>TRBD1|TRBV9|few|TRBJ1-1
CASSAHSTGITEAFF
TGTGCCAGCAGCGCCCACTCGACAGGGATCACTGAAGCTTTCTTT
>-|TRBV5-1|few|TRBJ1-1
CASSLAGVGTEAFF
TGCGCCAGCAGCTTGGCGGGAGTTGGCACTGAAGCTTTCTTT
>-|TRBV10-3|-|TRBJ1-2
CAISERAAAQSFYGYTF
TGTGCCATCAGTGAAAGAGCGGCAGCCCAATCTTTTTATGGCTACACCTTC
>-|TRBV5-5|-|TRBJ1-2
CASSLGQAAGYTF
TGTGCCAGCAGCTTGGGACAGGCGGCTGGCTACACCTTC
>TRBD2|TRBV19|-|TRBJ2-4
CASSRAGGQNIQYF
TGTGCCAGTAGTAGAGCGGGAGGGCAAAACATTCAGTACTTC
>-|TRBV4-3|few|TRBJ2-5
CASSQKRASVSELGETQYF
TGCGCCAGCAGCCAAAAGAGGGCTAGCGTCAGCGAACTGGGGGAGACCCAGTACTTC
>TRBD1|TRBV28|-|TRBJ2-7
CASSWRQGWSEQYF
TGTGCCAGCAGTTGGCGACAGGGATGGAGCGAGCAGTACTTC
>-|TRBV12-5|-|TRBJ1-5
CASGLIAGGNRESQPQHF
TGTGCTAGTGGTTTGATTGCCGGGGGGAACAGGGAGAGTCAGCCCCAGCATTTT
>-|TRBV4-1|few|TRBJ1-5
CASSQDPPDRRNQPQHF
TGCGCCAGCAGCCAAGACCCGCCGGACAGACGCAATCAGCCCCAGCATTTT
>TRBD1|TRBV7-2|-|TRBJ1-3
CASSLELQGAWGNTIYF
TGTGCCAGCAGCTTAGAACTACAGGGGGCTTGGGGAAACACCATATATTTT
>TRBD2|TRBV5-1|few|TRBJ2-1
CASSLMGLANNEQFF
TGCGCCAGCAGCTTGATGGGACTAGCCAACAATGAGCAGTTCTTC
>TRBD2|TRBV6-6|-|TRBJ2-4
CASSFRGGDIQYF
TGTGCCAGCAGTTTTCGGGGAGGGGACATTCAGTACTTC
>-|TRBV6-5|few|TRBJ2-2
CASRSMNTGELFF
TGTGCCAGCAGATCAATGAACACCGGGGAGCTGTTTTTT
>TRBD2|TRBV6-1|-|TRBJ2-1
CASSASGGVGREQFF
TGTGCCAGCAGTGCCAGCGGGGGGGTAGGACGCGAGCAGTTCTTC
>TRBD2|TRBV5-5|-|TRBJ2-7
CASSLVAGAYEQYF
TGTGCCAGCAGCTTGGTAGCGGGGGCCTACGAGCAGTACTTC
>-|TRBV30|-|TRBJ2-3
CAWSALSAEFTDTQYF
TGTGCCTGGAGCGCTTTGTCGGCGGAGTTCACAGATACGCAGTATTTT
>-|TRBV4-2|-|TRBJ2-2
CASSQGHAGPGTGELFF
TGTGCCAGCAGCCAAGGGCACGCGGGACCGGGCACCGGGGAGCTGTTTTTT
>TRBD1|TRBV4-2|-|TRBJ2-7
CASSQVGQGQSYEQYF
TGTGCCAGCAGCCAAGTGGGACAGGGGCAATCCTACGAGCAGTACTTC
>TRBD2|TRBV30|-|TRBJ2-1
CAWSRLAGGQYNEQFF
TGTGCCTGGAGTAGACTAGCGGGAGGTCAGTACAATGAGCAGTTCTTC
>TRBD1|TRBV11-3|-|TRBJ2-1
CASSLAPDRGNEQFF
TGTGCCAGCAGCTTAGCCCCAGACAGGGGGAACGAGCAGTTCTTC
>-|TRBV4-1|few|TRBJ1-5
CASSPGGSLNQPQHF
TGCGCCAGCAGCCCAGGAGGAAGCCTCAATCAGCCCCAGCATTTT
>-|TRBV5-1|few|TRBJ2-3
CASSGTSTDTQYF
TGCGCCAGCAGCGGGACTAGCACAGATACGCAGTATTTT
>-|TRBV18|-|TRBJ1-3
CASSPTNSHSGNTIYF
TGTGCCAGCTCACCAACGAACAGTCACTCTGGAAACACCATATATTTT
>TRBD1|TRBV30|-|TRBJ1-5
CAWRGQGNQPQHF
TGTGCCTGGAGAGGACAGGGGAATCAGCCCCAGCATTTT
>-|TRBV11-3|-|TRBJ2-7
CASSLDIDYEQYF
TGTGCCAGCAGCTTAGATATAGACTACGAGCAGTACTTC
>-|TRBV27|-|TRBJ1-5
CASSLFSGSNQPQHF
TGTGCCAGCAGTTTGTTTTCGGGGAGCAATCAGCCCCAGCATTTT
>TRBD1|TRBV2|-|TRBJ2-2
CASRDREGSGELFF
TGTGCCAGCAGGGACAGGGAAGGGTCCGGGGAGCTGTTTTTT
>-|TRBV11-2|-|TRBJ1-5
CASSSTFGRYSNQPQHF
TGTGCCAGCAGCTCGACGTTCGGGAGGTATAGCAATCAGCCCCAGCATTTT
>-|TRBV27|-|TRBJ2-3
CASSFEKKKTDTQYF
TGTGCCAGCAGTTTTGAGAAGAAAAAAACAGATACGCAGTATTTT
>-|TRBV6-1|-|TRBJ1-6
CASRHRDDNSPLHF
TGTGCCAGCAGGCACCGGGATGATAATTCACCCCTCCACTTT
>TRBD1|TRBV6-1|-|TRBJ1-5
CASSRGGGGNQPQHF
TGTGCCAGCAGCAGAGGGGGCGGGGGCAATCAGCCCCAGCATTTT
>-|TRBV10-3|once|TRBJ2-1
CAIKDSLTTYNEQFF
TGTGCCATCAAGGACAGCCTAACTACCTACAATGAGCAGTTCTTC
>-|TRBV28|few|TRBJ1-2
CASSLRNYGYTF
TGTGCCAGCAGTTTACGGAACTATGGCTACACCTTC
>TRBD1|TRBV7-2|-|TRBJ1-2
CASSPDRAVVGYGYTF
TGTGCCAGCAGCCCCGACAGGGCGGTAGTGGGCTATGGCTACACCTTC
>-|TRBV7-9|few|TRBJ1-4
CASSHPLEGRREKLFF
TGTGCCAGCAGCCACCCTTTGGAGGGGCGTCGCGAAAAACTGTTTTTT
>-|TRBV6-1|-|TRBJ2-3
CASSESGPSTDTQYF
TGTGCCAGCAGTGAGAGCGGGCCCAGCACAGATACGCAGTATTTT
>TRBD1|TRBV9|few|TRBJ1-6
CASSLTGVENSPLHF
TGTGCCAGCAGTCTGACAGGGGTCGAGAATTCACCCCTCCACTTT
>-|TRBV7-8|-|TRBJ1-2
CASSKGARGGYTF
TGTGCCAGCAGCAAAGGGGCCAGGGGCGGCTACACCTTC
>-|TRBV30|-|TRBJ1-3
CAWSLSSGNTIYF
TGTGCCTGGAGTCTGAGCTCTGGAAACACCATATATTTT
>-|TRBV7-2|-|TRBJ1-5
CASSRLYSNQPQHF
TGTGCCAGCAGCCGACTTTATAGCAATCAGCCCCAGCATTTT
>TRBD1|TRBV30|few|TRBJ1-6
CAWSSLDRGRGDSPLHF
TGTGCCTGGAGTTCTCTGGACAGGGGGCGCGGGGATTCACCCCTCCACTTT
>TRBD1|TRBV6-1|few|TRBJ1-1
CASRTGMNTEAFF
TGTGCCAGCAGGACAGGGATGAACACTGAAGCTTTCTTT
>TRBD1|TRBV19|-|TRBJ1-2
CASGPGQGGYTF
TGTGCCAGCGGGCCGGGACAGGGCGGCTACACCTTC
>-|TRBV4-1|once|TRBJ1-5
CASSQTAGSAGNQPQHF
TGCGCCAGCAGCCAAACCGCAGGGTCCGCAGGCAATCAGCCCCAGCATTTT
>TRBD2|TRBV7-8|few|TRBJ2-3
CASSRPAGRDTDTQYF
TGTGCCAGCAGCCGCCCGGCCGGGAGGGACACAGATACGCAGTATTTT